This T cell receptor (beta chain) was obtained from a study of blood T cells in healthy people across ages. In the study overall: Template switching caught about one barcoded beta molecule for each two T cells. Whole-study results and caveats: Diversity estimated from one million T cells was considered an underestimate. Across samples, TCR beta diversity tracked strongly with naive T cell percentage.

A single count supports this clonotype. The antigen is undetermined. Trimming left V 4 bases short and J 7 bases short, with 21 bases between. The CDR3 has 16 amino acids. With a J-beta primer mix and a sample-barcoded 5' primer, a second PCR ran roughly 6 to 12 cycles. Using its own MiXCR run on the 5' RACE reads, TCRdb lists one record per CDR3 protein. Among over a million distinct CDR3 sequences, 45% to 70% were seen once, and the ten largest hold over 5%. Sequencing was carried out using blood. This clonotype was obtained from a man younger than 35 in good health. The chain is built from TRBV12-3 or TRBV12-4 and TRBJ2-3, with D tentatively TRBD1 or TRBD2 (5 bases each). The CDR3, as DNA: TGTGCCAGCAGTTGGAGACTAACGGTCAGGGCACATACGCAGTATTTT. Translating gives CASSWRLTVRAHTQYF.